This TCR beta chain comes out of a study of long-term antiretroviral therapy in people with HIV. Study overall: Initial samples were collected about a decade before the 2015 immediate-ART recommendation.

General study points: Blood was collected between the mid-2000s and the late 2010s, possibly under older ART regimens. Clonotypes expanded prior to ART showed repertoire dominance at all sampled time points.

Comments on this clone: As yet, its antigen is unknown.

Researchers ran immunoSEQ v3.0 at survey level. This table comes from immunoSEQ multiplex PCR, and its TCRdb copy is limited to in-frame clones, with some not included. The table lists over 20,000 clones, around 82% of them singletons. Per germline, CDR1 SGDLS and CDR2 YYNGEE. The CDR3 is 14 amino acids. The germline V and J ends were trimmed by 0 bases and 9 bases, with 13 bases remaining between them. The specimen was unsorted PBMCs, collected 3 years after starting antiretroviral therapy. This TCR derives from a man aged 18 to 30 with HIV. J is TRBJ1-5 and V is TRBV9; TRBD1 might be the D (5 bases). The CDR3 DNA reads as TGTGCCAGCAGCGTAGATGACAGTTTACGGCCCCAGCATTTT. Translated: CASSVDDSLRPQHF.